This TCR beta chain was sequenced during a study of T cell repertoires in aging, cancer and after chemotherapy. TCR beta rearrangements were amplified from peripheral blood genomic DNA. A mixed TRB-A/B primer pool amplified rearranged TRB by multiplex touch-down PCR. One entry per CDR3 protein, called by TCRdb with MiXCR from the multiplex PCR reads. The sample consists of around 380 distinct CDR3 sequences, roughly a quarter of them appearing once. V was trimmed by 1 base and J by 3 bases, leaving 12 bases between them. The CDR3 loop spans 15 amino acids. From germline, CDR1 is SGHTA and CDR2 FQGTGA. In its sample, this clonotype ranks as medium-sized.

The sequence derives from a human donor with a blood cancer. The chain joins TRBV7-3 to TRBJ2-5, with D uncertain. Sequenced sample: blood. Here the CDR3 DNA reads TGTGCCAGCAGCTTAAACGGCGGATCAGAAGAGACCCAGTACTTC. This codes for CASSLNGGSEETQYF.